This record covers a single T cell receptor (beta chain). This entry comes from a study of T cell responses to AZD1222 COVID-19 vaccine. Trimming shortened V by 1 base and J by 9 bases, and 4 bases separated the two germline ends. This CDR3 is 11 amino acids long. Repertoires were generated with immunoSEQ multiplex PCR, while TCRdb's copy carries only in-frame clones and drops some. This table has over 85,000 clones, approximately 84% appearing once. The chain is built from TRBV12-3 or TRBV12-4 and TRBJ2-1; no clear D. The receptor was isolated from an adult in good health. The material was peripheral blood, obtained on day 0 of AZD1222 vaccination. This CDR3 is CASSLVGEQFF. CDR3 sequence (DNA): TGTGCCAGCAGTTTAGTAGGTGAGCAGTTCTTC.